Sequencing of this T cell receptor (beta chain) was carried out in a study of beta chain features in type 1 diabetes. Expressed TCRB transcripts were sequenced because the isolated RNA had all been reverse transcribed beforehand. This table comes from immunoSEQ multiplex PCR, and its TCRdb copy is limited to in-frame clones, with some not included. The data show 450,000 or so clones, with roughly an eighth seen just once and approximately 0.045% held by the top ten. The CDR3 extends over 15 amino acids. Per germline, CDR1 SGHVS and CDR2 FNYEAQ. Trimming removed 3 bases at V and 6 bases at J, with 12 bases between. Study outcomes and limitations: Small HLA sub-analyses could not settle whether HLA shapes TCRB rearrangement. In comparison with healthy donors, patients had naive, central memory and Treg TCRB repertoires that appeared more similar. Diminished insertions and augmented deletions at VDJ junctions characterized type 1 diabetes patients.

In total, each donor contributed a single heparinised blood draw that averaged around 100 mL. For this clone: As yet, its antigen is unknown.

The TCR originated in a woman under 30 in good health. Material for sequencing was naive CD4+ T cells from blood. J is TRBJ1-6 and V is TRBV7-6; D is perhaps TRBD1 (5 bases). In nucleotides, the CDR3 is TGTGCCAGCAGCTTGCGGGTGGGGCCTAATTCACCCCTCCACTTT. Its protein is CASSLRVGPNSPLHF.